This TCR beta chain came from a study of cytomegalovirus exposure and HLA in healthy donors. General observations from the study: Across donors, most TCRs were seen rarely, yet some public ones were widespread.

For this clone: Its antigen is currently unknown.

Germline CDR1 is LNHDA and CDR2 is SQIVND (reference sequence). With 4 bases clipped from V and 2 bases from J, the junction kept 8 bases outside the gene matches. CDR3 length equals 15 residues. Profiling relied on immunoSEQ multiplex PCR, and the TCRdb table lists in-frame clones only, not all of them. The sample has tens of thousands of clones; 95% to 97% are singletons. The genes are TRBV19 and TRBJ2-7; TRBD2 matches 7 bases. This receptor was taken from a man younger than 45 in good health and CMV-seropositive. Sequenced: PBMCs. The DNA for the CDR3 is TGTGCCAGTAGTAGCGGGAGTTTGGTCGCCTACGAGCAGTACTTC. Translation gives CASSSGSLVAYEQYF.